This paragraph covers one T cell receptor (beta chain) sequence. V dropped 1 base and J dropped 3 bases, with 9 bases sitting between them. CDR3 size: 14 residues. Germline V gives CDR1 SGHTA, CDR2 FQGNSA. The data originate from a study of T cells in pancreatic ductal adenocarcinoma. Profiling relied on immunoSEQ multiplex PCR, and the TCRdb table lists in-frame clones only, not all of them. Here the sample spans some 4,300 clones, 79% being singletons. Surgery without prior neoadjuvant therapy was the treatment of the selected pancreatic ductal adenocarcinoma patients. Sequenced sample: pancreatic tumor tissue. This chain joins TRBV7-2 and TRBJ1-2; possibly TRBD1 for D (6 bases). The receptor was derived from a human donor with pancreatic ductal adenocarcinoma. The donor label of this sample is uncertain. The CDR3, as DNA: TGTGCCAGCAGCTTAGGCACAGGGCACTATGGCTACACCTTC. Amino acid sequence: CASSLGTGHYGYTF.